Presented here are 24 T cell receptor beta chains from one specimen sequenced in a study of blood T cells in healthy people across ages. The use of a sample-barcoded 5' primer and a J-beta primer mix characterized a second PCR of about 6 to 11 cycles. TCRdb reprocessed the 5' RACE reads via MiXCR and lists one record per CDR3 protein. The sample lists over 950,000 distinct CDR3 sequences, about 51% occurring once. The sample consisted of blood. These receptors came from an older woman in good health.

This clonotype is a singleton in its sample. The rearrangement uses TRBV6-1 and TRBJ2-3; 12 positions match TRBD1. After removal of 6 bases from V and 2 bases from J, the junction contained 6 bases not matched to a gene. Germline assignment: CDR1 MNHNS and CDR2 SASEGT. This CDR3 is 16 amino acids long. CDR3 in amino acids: CASRRRDRGPTDTQYF. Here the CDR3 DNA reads TGTGCCAGCAGAAGACGGGACAGGGGGCCCACAGATACGCAGTATTTT.

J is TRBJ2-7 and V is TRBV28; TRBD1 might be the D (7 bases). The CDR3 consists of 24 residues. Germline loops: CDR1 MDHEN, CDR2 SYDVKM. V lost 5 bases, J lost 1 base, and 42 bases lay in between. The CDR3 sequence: CASSQHPSLFSPKGAPGESYEQYF. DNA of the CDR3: TGTGCCAGCAGTCAACACCCAAGTCTGTTTAGTCCGAAGGGGGCCCCGGGAGAATCCTACGAGCAGTACTTC.

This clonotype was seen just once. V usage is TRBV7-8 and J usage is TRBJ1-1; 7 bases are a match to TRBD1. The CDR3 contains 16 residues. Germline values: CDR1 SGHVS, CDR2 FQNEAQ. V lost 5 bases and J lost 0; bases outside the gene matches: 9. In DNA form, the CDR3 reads TGTGCCAGCAGCCGCGAACCGACAGGGATGAACACTGAAGCTTTCTTT. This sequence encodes CASSREPTGMNTEAFF.

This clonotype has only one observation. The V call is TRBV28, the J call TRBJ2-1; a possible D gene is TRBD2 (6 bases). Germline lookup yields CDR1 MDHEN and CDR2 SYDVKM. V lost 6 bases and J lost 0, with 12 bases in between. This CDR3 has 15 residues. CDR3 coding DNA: TGTGCCAGCAGAGAACACGGGAGCTCCTACAATGAGCAGTTCTTC. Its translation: CASREHGSSYNEQFF.

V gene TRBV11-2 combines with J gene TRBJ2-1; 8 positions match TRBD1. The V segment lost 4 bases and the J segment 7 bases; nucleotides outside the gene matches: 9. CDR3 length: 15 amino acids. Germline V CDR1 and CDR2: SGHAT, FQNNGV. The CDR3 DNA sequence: TGTGCCAGCAGCTCACAACAGGGGGTATCAAATGAGCAGTTCTTC. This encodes CASSSQQGVSNEQFF.

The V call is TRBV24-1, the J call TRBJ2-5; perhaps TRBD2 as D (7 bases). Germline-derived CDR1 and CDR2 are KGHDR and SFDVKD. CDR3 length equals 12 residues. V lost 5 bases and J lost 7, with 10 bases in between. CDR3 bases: TGTGCCACCAGTGTGGGGGGGCTGACCCAGTACTTC. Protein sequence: CATSVGGLTQYF.

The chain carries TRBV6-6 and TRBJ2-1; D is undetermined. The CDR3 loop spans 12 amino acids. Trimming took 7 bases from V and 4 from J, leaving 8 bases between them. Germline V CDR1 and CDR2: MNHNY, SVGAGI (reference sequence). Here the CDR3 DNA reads TGTGCCAGCAATCCGGTATACAATGAGCAGTTCTTC. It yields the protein CASNPVYNEQFF.

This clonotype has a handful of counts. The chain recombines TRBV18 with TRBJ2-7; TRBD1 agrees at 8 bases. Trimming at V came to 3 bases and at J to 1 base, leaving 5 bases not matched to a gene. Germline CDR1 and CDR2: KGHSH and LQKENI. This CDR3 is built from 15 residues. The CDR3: CASSPRQGTSYEQYF. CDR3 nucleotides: TGTGCCAGCTCACCGAGACAGGGGACATCCTACGAGCAGTACTTC.

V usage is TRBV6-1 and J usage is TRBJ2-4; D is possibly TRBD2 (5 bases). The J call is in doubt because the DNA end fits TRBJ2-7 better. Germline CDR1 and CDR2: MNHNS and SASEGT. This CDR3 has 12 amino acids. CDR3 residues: CASFGVDYEQYF. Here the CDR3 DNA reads TGTGCCAGCTTCGGGGTAGACTACGAGCAGTACTTC.

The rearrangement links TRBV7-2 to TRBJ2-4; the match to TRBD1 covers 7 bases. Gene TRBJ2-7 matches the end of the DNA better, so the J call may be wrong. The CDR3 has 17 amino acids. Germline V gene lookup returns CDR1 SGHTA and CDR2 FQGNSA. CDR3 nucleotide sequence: TGTGCCAGCAGCTTAAGTCAGACAGGGCCGTCCGCCGGCGAGCAGTACTTC. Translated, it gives CASSLSQTGPSAGEQYF.

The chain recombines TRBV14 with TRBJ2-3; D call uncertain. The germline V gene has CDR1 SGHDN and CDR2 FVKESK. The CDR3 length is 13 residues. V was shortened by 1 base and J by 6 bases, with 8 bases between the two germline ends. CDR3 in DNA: TGTGCCAGCAGCCAAGGGTACGGGGATACGCAGTATTTT. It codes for CASSQGYGDTQYF.

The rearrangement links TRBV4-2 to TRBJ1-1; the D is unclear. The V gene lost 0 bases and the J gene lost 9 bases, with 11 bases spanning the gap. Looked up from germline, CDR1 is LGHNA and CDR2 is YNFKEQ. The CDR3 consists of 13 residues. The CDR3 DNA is TGTGCCAGCAGCCAAGACAAAGGCAACAAAGCTTTCTTT. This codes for CASSQDKGNKAFF.

The CDR3 loop is CASSQEAGTSGSLKTQYF. CDR3 in DNA: TGTGCCAGCAGCCAAGAAGCGGGGACTAGCGGGAGTTTAAAGACCCAGTACTTC. This chain connects TRBV3-1 to TRBJ2-7; 14 bases align to TRBD2. The J call may be incorrect, as the DNA end agrees better with TRBJ2-5. Germline V gives CDR1 LGHDT, CDR2 YNNKEL (reference sequence). CDR3 size: 18 residues.

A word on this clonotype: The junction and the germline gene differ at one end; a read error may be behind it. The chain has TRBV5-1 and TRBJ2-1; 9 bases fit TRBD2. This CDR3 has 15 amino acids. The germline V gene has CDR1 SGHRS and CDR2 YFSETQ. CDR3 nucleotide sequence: TGCGCCGGCAGCGGTAGCGGGAGCGCCTACAATGAGCAGTTCTTC. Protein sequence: CAGSGSGSAYNEQFF. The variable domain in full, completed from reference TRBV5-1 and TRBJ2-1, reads KAGVTQTPRYLIKTRGQQVTLSCSPISGHRSVSWYQQTPGQGLQFLFEYFSETQRNKGNFPGRFSGRQFSNSRSEMNVSTLELGDSALYLCAGSGSGSAYNEQFFGPGTRLTVL.

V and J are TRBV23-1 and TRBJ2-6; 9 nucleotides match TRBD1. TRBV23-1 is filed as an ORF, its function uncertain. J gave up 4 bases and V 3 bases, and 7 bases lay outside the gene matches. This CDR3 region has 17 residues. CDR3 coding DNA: TGCGCCAGCAGTCACGGGACAGGGACCTTAGGGGCCAACGTCCTGACTTTC. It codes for CASSHGTGTLGANVLTF.

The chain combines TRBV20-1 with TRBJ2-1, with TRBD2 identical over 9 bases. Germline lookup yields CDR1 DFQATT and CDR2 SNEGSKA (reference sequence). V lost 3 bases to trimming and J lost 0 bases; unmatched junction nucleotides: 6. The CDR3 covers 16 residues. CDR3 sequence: CSASGGGGYSYNEQFF. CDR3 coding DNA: TGCAGTGCTAGCGGCGGGGGGGGTTACTCCTACAATGAGCAGTTCTTC.

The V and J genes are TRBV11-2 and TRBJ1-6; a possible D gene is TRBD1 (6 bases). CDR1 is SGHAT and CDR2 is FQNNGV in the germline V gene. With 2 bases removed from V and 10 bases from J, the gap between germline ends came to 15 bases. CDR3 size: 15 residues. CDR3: CASSLQGHPGSPLHF. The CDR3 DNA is TGTGCCAGCAGCTTACAGGGACACCCCGGCTCACCCCTCCACTTT. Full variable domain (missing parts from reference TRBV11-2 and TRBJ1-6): EAGVAQSPRYKIIEKRQSVAFWCNPISGHATLYWYQQILGQGPKLLIQFQNNGVVDDSQLPKDRFSAERLKGVDSTLKIQPAKLEDSAVYLCASSLQGHPGSPLHFGNGTRLTVT.

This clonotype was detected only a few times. For the CDR3, the DNA is TGTGCCAGCAGCGAATTAGACAGGGGTTACGAGCAGTACTTC. As protein: CASSELDRGYEQYF. The chain carries TRBV4-2 and TRBJ2-7, with 8 bases that match TRBD1. V lost 5 bases, J lost 4 bases, and 7 bases stayed unmatched. This CDR3 has 14 residues. The germline gives CDR1 LGHNA, CDR2 YNFKEQ.

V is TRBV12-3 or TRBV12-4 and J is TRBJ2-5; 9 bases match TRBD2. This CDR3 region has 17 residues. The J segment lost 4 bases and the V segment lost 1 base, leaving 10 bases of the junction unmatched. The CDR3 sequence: CASSLGYTGRGGETQYF. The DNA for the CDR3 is TGTGCCAGCAGTTTAGGGTACACAGGGCGGGGGGGAGAGACCCAGTACTTC.

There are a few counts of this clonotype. The CDR3 region has the DNA TGCAGTGCGAGGACTAGCGGGATGGGCGAGCAGTACTTC. Translated, it gives CSARTSGMGEQYF. J is TRBJ2-7 and V is TRBV20-1; 12 positions match TRBD2. Germline V gene lookup returns CDR1 DFQATT and CDR2 SNEGSKA (reference sequence). Trimming at V came to 6 bases and at J to 6 bases, leaving 6 bases not matched to a gene. The CDR3 runs 13 residues.

CDR3 sequence: CASSVEVMEDGYTF. For the CDR3, the DNA is TGTGCCAGCAGTGTGGAGGTGATGGAAGATGGCTACACCTTC. The chain has TRBV28 and TRBJ1-2, with D uncertain. With 5 bases removed from V and 6 bases from J, the gap between germline ends came to 16 bases. CDR3 length: 14 residues. CDR1 is MDHEN, CDR2 SYDVKM, per germline.

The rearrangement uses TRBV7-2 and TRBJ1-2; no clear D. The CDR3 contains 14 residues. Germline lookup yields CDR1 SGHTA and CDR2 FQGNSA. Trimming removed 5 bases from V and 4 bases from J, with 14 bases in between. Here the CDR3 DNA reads TGTGCCAGCAGCCCTACCCGGGCAGCCTATGGCTACACCTTC. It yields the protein CASSPTRAAYGYTF.

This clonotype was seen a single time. Here the CDR3 reads CASSGAGGQDTQYF. The CDR3 DNA is TGTGCCAGCAGTGGGGCGGGAGGGCAAGATACGCAGTATTTT. The V and J genes are TRBV12-3 or TRBV12-4 and TRBJ2-3, with 9 bases matching TRBD2. This CDR3 has 14 residues. The trim removed 5 bases at V and 5 bases at J, leaving 5 bases unmatched.

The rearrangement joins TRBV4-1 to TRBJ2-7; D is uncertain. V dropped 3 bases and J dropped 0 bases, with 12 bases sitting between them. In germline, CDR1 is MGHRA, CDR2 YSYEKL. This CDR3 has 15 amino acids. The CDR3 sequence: CASSHKTPSSYEQYF. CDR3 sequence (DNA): TGCGCCAGCAGCCATAAGACTCCGAGCTCCTACGAGCAGTACTTC.